This T cell receptor (beta chain) stems from a study of metastatic and nonmetastatic thyroid tumors (dated by TCRdb to the early 2020s). Regarding the complete study: Repertoires were compared across peripheral blood and tumor or nodule tissue samples from malignant and benign thyroid patients. General conclusions and limits of the study: TCR beta diversity was reported as significantly higher in malignant tumors than in benign nodules, in both blood and tumor samples.

About this clone: The specificity of this receptor is unknown. Base quality data are lacking; no much larger clone is found one base away.

Before undergoing thyroid surgery, none of the patients had been given any kind of treatment. Patient clinical samples collected from about 2011 to 2018 were retrospectively analysed using T-cell receptor beta sequencing. CDR1 is given as SGHRS and CDR2 as YFSETQ, both from the germline V gene. Trimming at the junction amounts to 4 bases on V and 8 bases on J, and the germline ends lie 18 bases apart. The CDR3 runs 15 amino acids, cysteine and phenylalanine included. The read is trimmed to its CDR3 DNA, 45 bases read in frame from base 1. To prepare the library, PCR was applied. The sequencer listed for this sample is Illumina HiSeq 4000. High-throughput sequencing was used to profile the TCR beta-chain CDR3 region of each patient. The paper's processing steps were these. The researchers built a classifier to tell apart papillary thyroid cancer patients with distant metastasis, based on CDR3 differences among clinicopathological groups. Repertoire diversity was assessed with the Shannon index, and tumor-blood repertoire similarity with the Morisita-Horn index. Using fastp trimming at Q25 and MiXCR clonotype assembly, TCRdb reanalyzed the public sequencing data and kept in-frame beta chains. These V and J calls rely on TCRdb rather than the paper's analysis. The sample records around 34,000 clones, around 16% of which are singletons. About 19% of the sample is taken by the ten largest.

This sequence originates from a male donor with papillary thyroid cancer or a benign thyroid nodule (not recorded which). Some clones in this sample may be carry-over from other donors' samples. Sequenced input: blood. The chain employs TRBV5-1 and TRBJ1-4, with no confidently assigned D gene. CDR3 protein: CASSASGVRWEKLFF. The DNA sequence reads TGCGCCAGCAGCGCCTCGGGAGTTAGGTGGGAAAAACTGTTTTTT.